This TCR beta chain came from a study of vaccination and CD4 T cells after COVID-19. The Oncomine TCR Beta short-read assay was applied to DNA of cultured CD4+ T cells. MiXCR was run by TCRdb on the PCR reads, yielding one entry per CDR3 protein. The sample holds under 30,000 distinct CDR3 sequences; around 42% are singletons and the top ten take about 18%. Treatment reported: approximately 10-day PBMC culture with coronavirus spike peptide pools or control peptides (ViraFEST assay). TCR sequencing followed the expansion of antigen-specific T cells with peptide pools in ViraFEST. None of the healthy vaccine recipients had prior SARS-CoV-2 infection, per negative nucleocapsid antibodies before and after vaccination. Germline loops: CDR1 WNHNN, CDR2 SYGVQD (reference sequence). The CDR3 runs 12 residues. Trimming took 2 bases from V and 7 from J, leaving 8 bases between them. Study findings and constraints: SARS-CoV-2-reactive clonotypes showed a nonsignificant median rise from about 22 to 38. Convalescent patients' clones that were vaccine-specific were spike mono-reactive in 304 of 307 cases.

This clonotype was found a few times. Antigen: not known. The sequence derives from a human donor who received a COVID-19 vaccine. The chain uses TRBV10-1 and TRBJ1-2; D remains unclear. The sequenced sample was CD4+ T cells from blood, cultured in vitro, obtained before SARS-CoV-2 vaccination. The CDR3 DNA reads as TGCGCCAGCAGTGAGGAGGAGGGTGGCTACACCTTC. It codes for CASSEEEGGYTF.